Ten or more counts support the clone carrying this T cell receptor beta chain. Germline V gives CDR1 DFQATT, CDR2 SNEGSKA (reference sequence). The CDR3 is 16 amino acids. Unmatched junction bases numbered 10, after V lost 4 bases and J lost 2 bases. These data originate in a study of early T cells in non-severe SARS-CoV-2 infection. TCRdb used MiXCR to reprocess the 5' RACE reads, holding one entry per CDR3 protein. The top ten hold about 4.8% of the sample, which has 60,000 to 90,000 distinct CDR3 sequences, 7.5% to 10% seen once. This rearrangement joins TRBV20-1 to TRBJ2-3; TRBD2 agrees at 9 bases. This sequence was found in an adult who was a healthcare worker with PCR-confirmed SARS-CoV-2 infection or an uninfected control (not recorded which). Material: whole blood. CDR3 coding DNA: TGCAGTGCTAAAGAGCGGGAGGTACCTCACACAGATACGCAGTATTTT. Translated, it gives CSAKEREVPHTDTQYF.